The 19 T cell receptor beta chains given below trace back to one sample, sequenced in a study of molecular identifiers for immune sequencing clone quantification. TCRdb re-derived calls from the PCR reads in MiXCR, one entry per CDR3 protein. The data show a few hundred thousand distinct CDR3 sequences, roughly 25% seen once. The sample comprised naive CD8+ T cells from blood, with Jurkat cell RNA spiked in. The subset: FACS-sorted CD8+CD4-CCR7+CD45RA+ naive T cells. The receptors originated from a human donor in good health. Some libraries in this study had Jurkat cell RNA spiked in.

In this sample, this clonotype turned up a few times. The chain uses TRBV19 and TRBJ2-1, with 7 bases fitting TRBD1. The V gene end was trimmed by 0 bases and the J gene end by 6 bases; junction bases not matched to a gene: 2. Germline V CDR1 and CDR2: LNHDA, SQIVND (reference sequence). The CDR3 contains 14 residues. The CDR3 region has the DNA TGTGCCAGTAGTATAGACCAGGGGGTCAATGAGCAGTTCTTC. As protein: CASSIDQGVNEQFF.

Details on this clonotype: An end of the junction does not agree with germline; a read error may underlie this. This chain links TRBV20-1 with TRBJ1-4, with D maybe TRBD1 (6 bases). This CDR3 has 16 residues. Germline values: CDR1 DFQATT, CDR2 SNEGSKA (reference sequence). DNA for the CDR3: TGCAGTGCTAGAACTACAGGGATAGCCGTTCGGGAAAAACCGTTTTTT. It translates to CSARTTGIAVREKPFF.

Comments on this clonotype: Mismatch with germline at one junction end may stem from a read error. The CDR3 protein is CAGSYSTDSNQPQHF. CDR3 bases: TGTGCCGGCAGTTACTCGACAGACAGCAATCAGCCCCAGCATTTT. The J gene is TRBJ1-5, the V gene TRBV6-2 or TRBV6-3; D perhaps matches TRBD1 (5 bases). Germline loops: CDR1 MNHEY, CDR2 SVGEGT. CDR3 size: 15 residues.

The V and J genes are TRBV6-2 or TRBV6-3 and TRBJ1-5; D perhaps matches TRBD1 (6 bases). V was pared by 2 bases and J by 4 bases, with 9 bases between. CDR3 length: 14 amino acids. Per the germline V gene, CDR1 is MNHEY and CDR2 is SVGEGT. As DNA, the CDR3 is TGTGCCAGCAGTTACCGAGGGGGGAATCAGCCCCAGCATTTT. Protein product: CASSYRGGNQPQHF.

The genes are TRBV7-9 and TRBJ1-6, with D possibly matching TRBD1 (6 bases). Deletions cut 3 bases from V and 2 bases from J, with 17 bases between. This CDR3 spans 18 amino acids. The germline CDR1 and CDR2 sequences are SEHNR and FQNEAQ (reference sequence). The CDR3 DNA reads TGTGCCAGCAGCTTTTCGTCCACGGGGGCCCCCTATAATTCACCCCTCCACTTT. This sequence encodes CASSFSSTGAPYNSPLHF.

This clonotype was counted only a few times. The chain joins TRBV4-1 to TRBJ1-1; D unclear. The germline gives CDR1 MGHRA, CDR2 YSYEKL. The CDR3 consists of 16 residues. V was trimmed by 0 bases and J by 1 base, leaving 12 bases between them. CDR3 loop: CASSQDETWANTEAFF. The CDR3 DNA is TGCGCCAGCAGCCAAGATGAGACGTGGGCGAACACTGAAGCTTTCTTT.

The V call is TRBV20-1, the J call TRBJ2-7, with 9 nucleotides matching TRBD2. The CDR3 contains 15 residues. Germline CDR1 reads DFQATT; CDR2 reads SNEGSKA (reference sequence). Trimming at V came to 6 bases and at J to 3 bases, leaving 12 bases not matched to a gene. The chain's CDR3 is CSAQSASGMGYEQYF. In DNA, the CDR3 is TGCAGTGCACAGTCGGCTAGCGGGATGGGCTACGAGCAGTACTTC.

V usage is TRBV6-5 and J usage is TRBJ2-5; D is uncertain. Germline V lookup: CDR1 MNHEY, CDR2 SVGAGI. The CDR3 sequence is 13 residues long. The ends were cut back, 6 bases at V and 7 bases at J, with 15 bases in the middle. CDR3 loop: CASRKRGGWTQYF. As DNA, the CDR3 is TGTGCCAGCAGAAAACGAGGTGGTTGGACCCAGTACTTC.

Ten or more counts support this clonotype. The chain combines TRBV4-1 with TRBJ1-5; D unresolved. The V gene lost 0 bases and the J gene lost 0 bases, with 9 bases spanning the gap. CDR1 is MGHRA, CDR2 YSYEKL, per germline. The CDR3 length is 16 residues. In DNA form, the CDR3 reads TGCGCCAGCAGCCAAGATCAGCTTAATAGCAATCAGCCCCAGCATTTT. Protein sequence: CASSQDQLNSNQPQHF.

The chain has TRBV5-6 and TRBJ1-1; D is unresolved. The CDR3 is 18 residues long. V lost 2 bases, J lost 4 bases, and 24 bases lay in between. CDR1 is SGHDT, CDR2 YYEEEE, per germline. CDR3 nucleotide sequence: TGTGCCAGCAGCTTCCAATCGAGTTTTGACTCGATTGGCACTGAAGCTTTCTTT. This translates into CASSFQSSFDSIGTEAFF.

Ten or more counts support this clonotype. The CDR3 reads CASSLYRSSYNEQFF. CDR3 DNA sequence: TGTGCCAGCAGCTTATACCGAAGCTCCTACAATGAGCAGTTCTTC. This chain links TRBV11-2 with TRBJ2-1; D is ambiguous. Trimming pared 2 bases from V and 0 bases from J, leaving 8 bases between. This CDR3 has 15 amino acids. The germline gives CDR1 SGHAT, CDR2 FQNNGV.

The V gene is TRBV6-2 or TRBV6-3, the J gene TRBJ2-7; D uncertain. Trimming removed 1 base from V and 9 bases from J, with 13 bases in between. CDR3 size: 13 residues. Germline V gives CDR1 MNHEY, CDR2 SVGEGT. This CDR3 reads CASSYYAGVGQYF. The CDR3 DNA is TGTGCCAGCAGTTACTACGCAGGAGTCGGGCAGTACTTC.

The chain recombines TRBV4-3 with TRBJ2-2; 8 bases line up with TRBD1. The CDR3 runs to 17 residues. Per the germline V gene, CDR1 is LGHNA and CDR2 is YSLEER. With V trimmed by 0 bases and J by 1 base, 4 bases remained unmatched. This CDR3 reads CASSQDPGTGNTGELFF. The CDR3 DNA sequence: TGCGCCAGCAGCCAAGATCCAGGGACAGGGAACACCGGGGAGCTGTTTTTT.

This clonotype was recorded many times. This chain connects TRBV5-1 to TRBJ2-1; no clear D. This CDR3 comprises 14 residues. The V gene's germline CDR1 is SGHRS and CDR2 YFSETQ. V shed 6 bases and J shed 3 bases, with 13 bases lying between them. Here the CDR3 reads CASTLDGYYNEQFF. The CDR3 DNA reads TGCGCCAGCACCCTGGACGGATACTACAATGAGCAGTTCTTC.

The chain is built from TRBV24-1 and TRBJ2-2; TRBD2 matches at 9 bases. The CDR3 totals 17 residues. The germline V gene has CDR1 KGHDR and CDR2 SFDVKD. V trimming: 5 bases; J trimming: 6 bases; junction bases outside the gene matches: 12. The CDR3 nucleotides read TGTGCCACCAGTGTGACTTACGGAGCGGGAGGCTCCGGGGAGCTGTTTTTT. It encodes CATSVTYGAGGSGELFF.

This clonotype was seen more than once but under ten times. The chain combines TRBV28 with TRBJ2-5, with D perhaps TRBD2 (6 bases). Trimming removed 1 base from V and 3 bases from J, with 9 bases in between. Germline V gives CDR1 MDHEN, CDR2 SYDVKM. The length of the CDR3 is 14 residues. The CDR3: CASSLSSSEETQYF. The CDR3 coding sequence is TGTGCCAGCAGTTTATCCTCTAGCGAAGAGACCCAGTACTTC.

This chain uses TRBV6-5 with TRBJ1-5; D uncertain. Trimming removed 8 bases at V and 7 bases at J, with 15 bases between. The CDR3 length is 13 residues. CDR1 MNHEY and CDR2 SVGAGI come from the germline V gene. This chain's CDR3 is CASGPSSGQPQHF. The CDR3 DNA sequence: TGTGCCAGCGGCCCTTCGTCGGGCCAGCCCCAGCATTTT.

This clonotype was recorded once. This chain links TRBV19 with TRBJ1-1; the match to TRBD1 covers 9 bases. CDR3 size: 14 residues. J lost 5 bases, V lost 4 bases, and 5 bases had no gene match. Germline V CDR1 and CDR2: LNHDA, SQIVND (reference sequence). This CDR3 reads CASSTTGGMTEAFF. DNA of the CDR3: TGTGCCAGTAGTACGACAGGGGGTATGACTGAAGCTTTCTTT.

At least ten counts were recorded for this clonotype. This chain connects TRBV6-5 to TRBJ2-7; 9 bases agree with TRBD1. The CDR3 covers 15 residues. Germline V gene lookup returns CDR1 MNHEY and CDR2 SVGAGI. Germline trimming cut 4 bases from V and 0 bases from J; bases unmatched to any gene: 4. The CDR3 is CASSFGTGNSYEQYF. In nucleotides, the CDR3 is TGTGCCAGCAGTTTCGGGACAGGGAACTCCTACGAGCAGTACTTC.